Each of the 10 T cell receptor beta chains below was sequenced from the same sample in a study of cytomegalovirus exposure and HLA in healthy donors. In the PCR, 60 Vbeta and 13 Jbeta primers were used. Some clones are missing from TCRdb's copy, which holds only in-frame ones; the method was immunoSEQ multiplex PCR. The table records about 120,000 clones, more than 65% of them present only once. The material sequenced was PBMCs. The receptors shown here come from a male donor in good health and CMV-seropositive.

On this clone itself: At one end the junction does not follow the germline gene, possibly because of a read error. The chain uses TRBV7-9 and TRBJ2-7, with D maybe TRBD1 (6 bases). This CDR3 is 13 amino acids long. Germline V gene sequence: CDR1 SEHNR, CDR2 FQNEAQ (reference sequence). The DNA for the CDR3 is TGTTCCAGCAGCTTAGTACAGGGCTACGAGCAGTACTTC. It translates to CSSSLVQGYEQYF. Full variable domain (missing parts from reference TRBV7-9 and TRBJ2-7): DTGVSQNPRHKITKRGQNVTFRCDPISEHNRLYWYRQTLGQGPEFLTYFQNEAQLEKSRLLSDRFSAERPKGSFSTLEIQRTEQGDSAMYLCSSSLVQGYEQYFGPGTRLTVT.

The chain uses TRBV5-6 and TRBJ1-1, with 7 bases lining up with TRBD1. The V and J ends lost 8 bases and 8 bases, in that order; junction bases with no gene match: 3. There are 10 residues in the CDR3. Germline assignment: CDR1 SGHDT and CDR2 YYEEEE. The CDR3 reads CASTTGEAFF. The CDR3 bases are TGTGCCAGTACGACAGGGGAAGCTTTCTTT.

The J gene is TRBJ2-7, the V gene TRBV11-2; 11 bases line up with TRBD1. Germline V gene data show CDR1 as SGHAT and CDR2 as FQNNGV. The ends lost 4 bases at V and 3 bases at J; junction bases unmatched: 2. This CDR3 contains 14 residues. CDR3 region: CASSSGTGGYEQYF. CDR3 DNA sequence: TGTGCCAGCAGCTCCGGGACAGGGGGCTACGAGCAGTACTTC. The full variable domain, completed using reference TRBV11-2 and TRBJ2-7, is EAGVAQSPRYKIIEKRQSVAFWCNPISGHATLYWYQQILGQGPKLLIQFQNNGVVDDSQLPKDRFSAERLKGVDSTLKIQPAKLEDSAVYLCASSSGTGGYEQYFGPGTRLTVT.

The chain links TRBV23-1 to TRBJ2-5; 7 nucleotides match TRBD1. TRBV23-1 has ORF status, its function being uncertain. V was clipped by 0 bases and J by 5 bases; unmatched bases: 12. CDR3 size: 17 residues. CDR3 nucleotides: TGCGCCAGCAGTCAATCTGGGAAGGGGGCGCAAAGGGAGACCCAGTACTTC. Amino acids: CASSQSGKGAQRETQYF.

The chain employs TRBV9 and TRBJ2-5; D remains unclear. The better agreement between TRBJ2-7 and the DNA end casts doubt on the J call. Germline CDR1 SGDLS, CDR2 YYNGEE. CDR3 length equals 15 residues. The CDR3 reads CASSVEIGWSYEQYF. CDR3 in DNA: TGTGCCAGCAGCGTAGAAATCGGGTGGTCCTACGAGCAGTACTTC.

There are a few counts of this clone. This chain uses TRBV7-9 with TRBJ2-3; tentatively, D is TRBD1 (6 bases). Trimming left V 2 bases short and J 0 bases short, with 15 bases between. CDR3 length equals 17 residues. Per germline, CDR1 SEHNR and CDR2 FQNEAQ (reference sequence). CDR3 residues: CASSLNMRGMSTDTQYF. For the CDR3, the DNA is TGTGCCAGCAGCTTAAATATGAGGGGGATGAGCACAGATACGCAGTATTTT.

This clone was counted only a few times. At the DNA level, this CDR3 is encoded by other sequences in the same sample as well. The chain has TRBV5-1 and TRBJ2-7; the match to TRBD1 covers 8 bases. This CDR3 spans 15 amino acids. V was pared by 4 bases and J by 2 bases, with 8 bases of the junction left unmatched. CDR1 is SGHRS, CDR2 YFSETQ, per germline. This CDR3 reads CASSILGQVTYEQYF. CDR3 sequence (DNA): TGCGCCAGCAGCATACTGGGACAGGTAACCTACGAGCAGTACTTC.

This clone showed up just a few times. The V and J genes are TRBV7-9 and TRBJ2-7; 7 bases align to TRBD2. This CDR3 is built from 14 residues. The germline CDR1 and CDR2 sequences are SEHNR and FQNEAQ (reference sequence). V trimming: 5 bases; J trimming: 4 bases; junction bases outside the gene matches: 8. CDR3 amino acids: CASSRSGESYEQYF. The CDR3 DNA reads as TGTGCCAGCAGCAGAAGCGGGGAAAGTTACGAGCAGTACTTC.

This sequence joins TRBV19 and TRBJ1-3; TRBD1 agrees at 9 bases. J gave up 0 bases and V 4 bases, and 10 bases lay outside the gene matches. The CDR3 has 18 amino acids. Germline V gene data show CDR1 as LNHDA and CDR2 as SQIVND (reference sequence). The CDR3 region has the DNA TGTGCCAGTAGTAACCGGGACAGGGTTCCCTTCTCTGGAAACACCATATATTTT. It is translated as CASSNRDRVPFSGNTIYF.

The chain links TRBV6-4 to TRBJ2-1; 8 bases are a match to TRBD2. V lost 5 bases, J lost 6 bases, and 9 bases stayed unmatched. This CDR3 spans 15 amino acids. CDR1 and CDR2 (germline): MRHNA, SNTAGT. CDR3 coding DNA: TGTGCCAGCAGTCGGAAAGCGGGAGAGGGCAATGAGCAGTTCTTC. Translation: CASSRKAGEGNEQFF.